This TCR beta chain was observed in a study of identical twins. Of note for this clonotype: What it binds is not known.

CDR1 and CDR2 (germline): SGHTA, FQGNSA. Trimming took 0 bases from V and 5 from J; bases not matched to a gene: 11. CDR3 size: 18 residues. Study conclusions and caveats: With abundant cord blood beta clonotypes, insertions were fewer; memory repertoires showed no such pattern. Rather than following the same donors, the conclusions depended on cross-sectional statistical analysis. Out-of-frame alpha sequences that twins shared showed excess low generation probability. Invariant MAIT and iNKT cells are populations that could partly confound zero-insertion analyses.

Using its own MiXCR run on the 5' RACE reads, TCRdb lists one record per CDR3 protein. This table holds 410,000 or so distinct CDR3 sequences, 15% to 20% found once. This chain uses TRBV7-2 with TRBJ2-5; 11 bases line up with TRBD2. What was sequenced was naive T cells sorted from blood. The source of this sequence is a man in his fifties or sixties in good health. CDR3 in amino acids: CASSLAPVASGRRETQYF. The CDR3, as DNA: TGTGCCAGCAGCTTAGCCCCGGTAGCTAGCGGGAGGAGGGAGACCCAGTACTTC.